These T cell receptor beta chains were read from a single sample in a study of T-cell memory formation after mild COVID-19. Via MiXCR, TCRdb re-called the 5' RACE reads, giving one row per CDR3 protein. This table has roughly 510,000 distinct CDR3 sequences, roughly 17% appearing once. The source material was PBMCs or a T cell subset sorted from them (not recorded which). These receptors were collected from an adult woman who had mild COVID-19 (a few samples of this study predate the infection). Cell type and time point are not known. The CDR3 runs from the conserved cysteine through the conserved F or W.

j_gene | v_gene | len | CDR3aa
TRBJ2-1 | TRBV20-1 | 15 | CSARDPGHSYNEQFF
TRBJ1-5 | TRBV20-1 | 13 | CSASDGAEQPQHF
TRBJ2-7 | TRBV5-1 | 14 | CASSPDRVKDEQYF
TRBJ2-5 | TRBV5-6 | 15 | CASSSRLGGKETQYF
TRBJ1-1 | TRBV5-1 | 15 | CASSFGTGWGTEAFF
TRBJ2-2 | TRBV7-6 | 16 | CASSFLRTSSTGELFF
TRBJ2-2 | TRBV6-2/TRBV6-3 | 17 | CASSYARSTLNTGELFF
TRBJ2-7 | TRBV12-3/TRBV12-4 | 14 | CASRRTSGNSEQYF
TRBJ2-7 | TRBV12-3/TRBV12-4 | 15 | CASSLASGGLHEQYF
TRBJ1-4 | TRBV30 | 15 | CAWSVSLGQNEKLFF
TRBJ2-7 | TRBV2 | 14 | CASSALTSGGEQYF
TRBJ2-2 | TRBV23-1 | 17 | CASNESRVVLNTGELFF
TRBJ1-2 | TRBV7-2 | 13 | CASRDSPNYGYTF
TRBJ2-1 | TRBV29-1 | 14 | CSVEDRGGYGEQFF
TRBJ2-2 | TRBV7-3 | 15 | CASSLMAGNTGELFF
TRBJ2-7 | TRBV20-1 | 12 | CSARGQGGEQYF
TRBJ1-1 | TRBV13 | 17 | CASLGTSTSTVYTEAFF
TRBJ2-2 | TRBV7-9 | 16 | CASSTTTWTGTGELFF
TRBJ1-1 | TRBV19 | 13 | CASLQLGDTEAFF
TRBJ1-1 | TRBV5-1 | 14 | CASSPGQGETEAFF
TRBJ2-2 | TRBV11-3 | 17 | CASSYRSGQLNTGELFF
TRBJ2-3 | TRBV5-5 | 14 | CASSSRSGYDTQYF
TRBJ1-2 | TRBV4-2 | 13 | CASGDVGDYGYTF
TRBJ2-7 | TRBV14 | 14 | CASSPQGQGYEQYF
TRBJ2-7 | TRBV6-6 | 16 | CASSMLDRGGYYEQYF
TRBJ2-5 | TRBV4-2 | 17 | CASSQGPLSGGEETQYF
TRBJ1-2 | TRBV9 | 15 | CASSASVELWYGYTF